One sample yielded the 26 T cell receptor beta chains listed below, sequenced in a study of shared clonotypes between healthy human individuals. The method was immunoSEQ multiplex PCR; TCRdb's version includes in-frame clones alone and lacks a portion of them. The sample includes about 990,000 clones, about 80% seen only once; the top ten take 0.5% to 0.65%. The sequenced sample was memory CD4+ T cells from PBMCs. The subset here: CD45RA-negative fraction. These receptors were taken from a man aged 18 to 29 in good health. Some clones in this sample may be carry-over from other donors' samples.

This chain joins TRBV4-3 and TRBJ1-5; 8 bases are shared with TRBD1. V shed 4 bases and J 7 bases; nucleotides not matched to a gene: 9. CDR3 length equals 15 residues. The V gene's germline CDR1 is LGHNA and CDR2 YSLEER. CDR3 DNA sequence: TGCGCCAGCAGCCTCCAGACAGGGGAGGGCCAGCCCCAGCATTTT. Amino acids: CASSLQTGEGQPQHF.

This clone has just a few counts. This sample includes further DNA sequences coding for the same CDR3. The chain couples TRBV28 to TRBJ2-7; no clear D gene. V was shortened by 3 bases and J by 3 bases, with 6 bases between the two germline ends. This CDR3 spans 12 amino acids. Per germline, CDR1 MDHEN and CDR2 SYDVKM. CDR3 region: CASSFASYEQYF. For the CDR3, the DNA is TGTGCCAGCAGTTTTGCCAGCTACGAGCAGTACTTC.

The CDR3 here is CSVLRGYEQYF. In DNA form, the CDR3 reads TGCAGTGTTCTCAGGGGCTACGAGCAGTACTTC. The chain links TRBV20-1 to TRBJ2-7; a weak D match, TRBD1 (6 bases). Germline V CDR1 and CDR2: DFQATT, SNEGSKA (reference sequence). The V gene lost 7 bases and the J gene lost 3 bases, with 10 bases spanning the gap. There are 11 residues in the CDR3.

The J gene is TRBJ2-1, the V gene TRBV27; TRBD2 aligns across 14 bases. The ends lost 5 bases at V and 0 bases at J; junction bases unmatched: 6. Germline CDR1 is MNHEY and CDR2 is SMNVEV (reference sequence). CDR3 length: 18 amino acids. The CDR3 is CASSTRLAGGSSYNEQFF. CDR3 DNA sequence: TGTGCCAGCAGTACTAGACTAGCGGGAGGGAGCTCCTACAATGAGCAGTTCTTC.

CDR3 sequence: CASSENTGIGAFF. For the CDR3, the DNA is TGTGCCAGCAGTGAAAACACAGGGATAGGGGCTTTCTTT. The V and J genes are TRBV2 and TRBJ1-1; D is perhaps TRBD1 (6 bases). The V end was cut by 2 bases, the J end by 11 bases, with 15 bases between. The length of the CDR3 is 13 residues. Germline V gene data show CDR1 as SNHLY and CDR2 as FYNNEI.

This sequence joins TRBV4-2 and TRBJ1-2; no clear D gene. The CDR3 sequence is 13 residues long. Germline V gene sequence: CDR1 LGHNA, CDR2 YNFKEQ. The V and J ends lost 4 bases and 2 bases respectively, with 8 bases between them. The CDR3 spells CASSPDINYGYTF. CDR3 DNA: TGTGCCAGCAGCCCCGACATAAACTATGGCTACACCTTC.

V and J are TRBV6-5 and TRBJ2-5, with D perhaps matching TRBD1 (6 bases). The V and J ends lost 2 bases and 4 bases respectively, with 11 bases between them. Germline V gene data show CDR1 as MNHEY and CDR2 as SVGAGI. The CDR3 extends over 14 amino acids. The CDR3 bases are TGTGCCAGCAGTTACAACAGGGCTGGAGAGACCCAGTACTTC. This sequence encodes CASSYNRAGETQYF.

J is TRBJ2-7 and V is TRBV2, with 16 bases fitting TRBD2. The CDR3 runs 17 residues. V was pared by 6 bases and J by 0 bases, with 5 bases of the junction left unmatched. In germline, CDR1 is SNHLY, CDR2 FYNNEI. Here the CDR3 reads CASRPGLAGGPSYEQYF. DNA for the CDR3: TGTGCCAGCAGGCCGGGACTAGCGGGAGGGCCCTCCTACGAGCAGTACTTC.

The CDR3 nucleotides are TGTGCCATCAGAACCGGGACTAGCGGGTACAATGAGCAGTTCTTC. It is translated as CAIRTGTSGYNEQFF. The chain carries TRBV10-3 and TRBJ2-1; 12 bases map to TRBD2. The V gene's germline CDR1 is ENHRY and CDR2 SYGVKD. Trimming removed 6 bases from V and 4 bases from J; junction bases left unmatched: 4. The length of the CDR3 is 15 residues.

The chain employs TRBV29-1 and TRBJ1-1; D ambiguous. CDR1 and CDR2 from the germline V gene are SQVTM and ANQGSEA. The CDR3 spans 12 residues. The V end lost 4 bases, the J end lost 1 base, and 7 bases lay between the germline ends. The DNA of the CDR3 is TGCAGCGTTGGTTTTGGGAACACTGAAGCTTTCTTT. Its translation is CSVGFGNTEAFF.

This clone was seen many times. The chain uses TRBV4-1 and TRBJ2-1, with D unresolved. The CDR3 covers 17 residues. CDR1 MGHRA and CDR2 YSYEKL come from the germline V gene. V was pared by 3 bases and J by 0 bases, with 15 bases between. The CDR3 DNA is TGCGCCAGCAGCCAGGTGAATACACGAAGCTCCTACAATGAGCAGTTCTTC. Amino acid sequence: CASSQVNTRSSYNEQFF.

This sequence joins TRBV11-1 and TRBJ2-2, with TRBD2 identical over 8 bases. V lost 0 bases and J lost 5; bases outside the gene matches: 8. The CDR3 contains 17 residues. Germline-derived CDR1 and CDR2 are SGHAT and FQDESV (reference sequence). CDR3 bases: TGTGCCAGCAGCTTAGCCCTACGGGCGGGAGGAACCGGGGAGCTGTTTTTT. Amino acid sequence: CASSLALRAGGTGELFF.

The chain has TRBV10-3 and TRBJ2-3, with 10 bases identical to TRBD2. V was pared by 11 bases and J by 0 bases, with 8 bases of the junction left unmatched. The germline gives CDR1 ENHRY, CDR2 SYGVKD. The CDR3 runs 15 residues. CDR3 residues: CAAKGLAASTDTQYF. Here the CDR3 DNA reads TGTGCCGCAAAAGGACTAGCGGCTAGCACAGATACGCAGTATTTT.

As to this clone: Additional DNA sequences in this sample encode the identical CDR3. The chain employs TRBV27 and TRBJ2-7; no definite D call. V dropped 3 bases and J dropped 7 bases, with 7 bases sitting between them. The CDR3 length is 11 residues. CDR1 and CDR2 (germline): MNHEY, SMNVEV (reference sequence). The CDR3 DNA sequence: TGTGCCAGCAGTTTCTCGGGTGAGCAGTACTTC. As protein: CASSFSGEQYF.

This chain joins TRBV11-1 and TRBJ1-1, with a weak D call TRBD1 (5 bases). The CDR3 sequence is 13 residues long. The germline V gene has CDR1 SGHAT and CDR2 FQDESV (reference sequence). Trimming took 0 bases from V and 6 from J, leaving 8 bases between them. CDR3 protein: CASSLARGSEAFF. DNA for the CDR3: TGTGCCAGCAGCTTAGCGAGGGGCTCTGAAGCTTTCTTT.

In this sample, this clone turned up a few times. V is TRBV28 and J is TRBJ2-3, with D maybe TRBD2 (6 bases). V shed 6 bases and J shed 7 bases, with 23 bases lying between them. Germline values: CDR1 MDHEN, CDR2 SYDVKM. The CDR3 runs 16 residues. The DNA for the CDR3 is TGTGCCAGCAGGGGGTCCGGGGGAAAGGATTGGAATACGCAGTATTTT. Protein: CASRGSGGKDWNTQYF.

This clone was picked up a small number of times. This same CDR3 is encoded by further DNA sequences in the sample. J is TRBJ2-7 and V is TRBV29-1, with D perhaps matching TRBD2 (7 bases). Per the germline V gene, CDR1 is SQVTM and CDR2 is ANQGSEA. V lost 1 base, J lost 5 bases, and 9 bases lay in between. This CDR3 comprises 12 residues. The CDR3: CSVEGGGDEQYF. The CDR3 bases are TGCAGCGTTGAAGGGGGGGGCGACGAGCAGTACTTC.

The genes are TRBV2 and TRBJ2-5, with TRBD2 matching over 11 bases. The CDR3 covers 16 residues. With V trimmed by 3 bases and J by 3 bases, 6 bases remained unmatched. The germline gives CDR1 SNHLY, CDR2 FYNNEI. The DNA for the CDR3 is TGTGCCAGCAGTGAGGTTACTAGCGGGAGTGAAGAGACCCAGTACTTC. Encoded protein: CASSEVTSGSEETQYF.

V usage is TRBV29-1 and J usage is TRBJ2-7; 7 bases are a match to TRBD2. Germline V CDR1 and CDR2: SQVTM, ANQGSEA. The trim removed 3 bases at V and 2 bases at J, leaving 7 bases unmatched. This CDR3 is 14 amino acids long. CDR3 protein: CSVDGGRGTYEQYF. The CDR3 DNA reads as TGCAGCGTTGACGGCGGGAGAGGGACCTACGAGCAGTACTTC.

The V call is TRBV7-2, the J call TRBJ1-4; 9 bases agree with TRBD1. Trimming cost V 4 bases and J 8 bases; bases outside gene matches: 5. Germline V gene lookup returns CDR1 SGHTA and CDR2 FQGNSA. The CDR3 sequence is 14 residues long. The CDR3 sequence: CASSWGQGGEKLFF. In DNA, the CDR3 is TGTGCCAGCAGCTGGGGACAGGGAGGGGAAAAACTGTTTTTT.

The count of this clone is one. The CDR3 region is CASREDLRGGNEKLFF. The CDR3, as DNA: TGTGCCAGCAGAGAGGACCTCCGCGGTGGTAATGAAAAACTGTTTTTT. The rearrangement links TRBV28 to TRBJ1-4, with no clear D. The length of the CDR3 is 16 residues. Germline CDR1 reads MDHEN; CDR2 reads SYDVKM. V was cut by 6 bases and J by 4 bases, with 18 bases left in between. The full variable domain, completed using reference TRBV28 and TRBJ1-4, is DVKVTQSSRYLVKRTGEKVFLECVQDMDHENMFWYRQDPGLGLRLIYFSYDVKMKEKGDIPEGYSVSREKKERFSLILESASTNQTSMYLCASREDLRGGNEKLFFGSGTQLSVL.

The rearrangement links TRBV28 to TRBJ1-2; 12 bases are a match to TRBD1. The CDR3 totals 14 residues. Per the germline V gene, CDR1 is MDHEN and CDR2 is SYDVKM. V dropped 2 bases and J dropped 12; count of bases not matched to a gene: 7. Written as DNA, the CDR3 is TGTGCCAGCAGTTTAGGGGGACAGGGGGCCGCGAACACCTTC. Translation: CASSLGGQGAANTF.

This clone was seen a handful of times. The chain recombines TRBV11-2 with TRBJ1-3; D remains ambiguous. V was clipped by 0 bases and J by 4 bases, with 7 bases between them. The CDR3 is made up of 14 amino acids. Germline CDR1 SGHAT, CDR2 FQNNGV. CDR3 in DNA: TGTGCCAGCAGCTTAGACTTAGGCGGAAACACCATATATTTT. It specifies CASSLDLGGNTIYF.

Note on this clone: Other nucleotide sequences in the sample specify the same CDR3. The genes are TRBV7-9 and TRBJ2-5; 12 bases line up with TRBD1. This CDR3 contains 15 residues. The V gene's germline CDR1 is SEHNR and CDR2 FQNEAQ (reference sequence). J gave up 5 bases and V 4 bases, and 5 bases lay outside the gene matches. The CDR3 DNA follows: TGTGCCAGCAGCTCTGGGACAGGGGGCGGGGAGACCCAGTACTTC. Translation gives CASSSGTGGGETQYF.

The rearrangement joins TRBV6-5 to TRBJ2-3; 7 bases are shared with TRBD2. J was trimmed by 2 bases and V by 2 bases; bases with no gene match: 4. The CDR3 has 15 amino acids. Germline V gene data show CDR1 as MNHEY and CDR2 as SVGAGI. CDR3 coding DNA: TGTGCCAGCAGTTACGTCGCGGGAGACACAGATACGCAGTATTTT. Protein product: CASSYVAGDTDTQYF.

The CDR3 loop reads CASSHETGQAWEQYF. The DNA for the CDR3 is TGTGCCAGCAGCCATGAGACGGGACAGGCCTGGGAGCAGTACTTC. V is TRBV7-9 and J is TRBJ2-7; 8 bases agree with TRBD1. The germline gives CDR1 SEHNR, CDR2 FQNEAQ (reference sequence). The CDR3 loop spans 15 amino acids. Trimming cost V 5 bases and J 7 bases; bases outside gene matches: 13.